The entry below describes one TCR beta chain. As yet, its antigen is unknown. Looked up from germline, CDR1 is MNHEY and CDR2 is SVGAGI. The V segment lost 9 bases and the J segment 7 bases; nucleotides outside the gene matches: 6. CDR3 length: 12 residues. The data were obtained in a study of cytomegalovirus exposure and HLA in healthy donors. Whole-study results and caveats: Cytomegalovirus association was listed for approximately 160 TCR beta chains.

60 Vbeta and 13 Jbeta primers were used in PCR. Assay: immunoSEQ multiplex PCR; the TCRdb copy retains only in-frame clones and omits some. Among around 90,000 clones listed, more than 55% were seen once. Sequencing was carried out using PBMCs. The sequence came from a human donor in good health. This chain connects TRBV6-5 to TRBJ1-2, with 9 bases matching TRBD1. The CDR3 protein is CASSGTGFGYTF. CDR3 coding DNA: TGTGCCAGTTCCGGGACAGGGTTTGGCTACACCTTC.